These 17 T cell receptor beta chains were sequenced from one sample in a study of blood T cell repertoires in COVID-19. Here immunoSEQ multiplex PCR was the method, and the copy in TCRdb shows in-frame clones only, minus some. Of about 150,000 clones listed, more than 75% were seen once; the top ten hold around 4%. Source material: peripheral blood. The receptors originated from a man in his sixties with acute or convalescent COVID-19.

The chain is built from TRBV25-1 and TRBJ1-5; 7 bases match TRBD1. V lost 4 bases to trimming and J lost 1 base; unmatched junction nucleotides: 4. The germline gives CDR1 MGHDK, CDR2 SYGVNS. The CDR3 is made up of 15 amino acids. CDR3 bases: TGTGCCAGCAGTGGATGGGACAGCAGCAATCAGCCCCAGCATTTT. It yields the protein CASSGWDSSNQPQHF.

The CDR3 loop is CASRPIKAGGFNEQYF. The CDR3 DNA sequence: TGTGCCAGCAGACCGATCAAAGCGGGAGGTTTTAACGAGCAGTACTTC. The chain joins TRBV27 to TRBJ2-7; 9 bases agree with TRBD2. J was trimmed by 5 bases and V by 6 bases; bases with no gene match: 14. Germline V gene data show CDR1 as MNHEY and CDR2 as SMNVEV (reference sequence). This CDR3 spans 16 amino acids.

The V call is TRBV18, the J call TRBJ2-1; 8 bases agree with TRBD2. The CDR3 totals 15 residues. The germline CDR1 and CDR2 sequences are KGHSH and LQKENI. With V trimmed by 2 bases and J by 6 bases, 6 bases remained unmatched. The CDR3 region is CASSPMAGRANEQFF. Written as DNA, the CDR3 is TGTGCCAGCTCACCAATGGCCGGGAGGGCCAATGAGCAGTTCTTC.

CDR3 region: CASSILRGSYEQYF. CDR3 DNA sequence: TGTGCCAGCAGCATACTCCGGGGCTCCTACGAGCAGTACTTC. The chain couples TRBV13 to TRBJ2-7; possibly TRBD2 for D (5 bases). V lost 5 bases to trimming and J lost 0 bases, with 11 bases between them. The CDR3 length is 14 residues. CDR1 is PRHDT, CDR2 FYEKMQ, per germline (reference sequence).

The chain links TRBV11-2 to TRBJ1-4; tentatively, D is TRBD1 (5 bases). The CDR3 runs to 15 residues. V gave up 5 bases and J gave up 3 bases, with 13 bases separating them. Looked up from germline, CDR1 is SGHAT and CDR2 is FQNNGV. The CDR3 reads CASSQRGDPNEKLFF. CDR3 in DNA: TGTGCCAGCAGCCAGCGGGGCGATCCTAATGAAAAACTGTTTTTT.

CDR3 coding DNA: TGTGCCAGCAGTTTACAGGGGGAGAATGGCTACACCTTC. Its translation: CASSLQGENGYTF. The V call is TRBV27, the J call TRBJ1-2; 7 bases line up with TRBD1. This CDR3 has 13 residues. V was clipped by 2 bases and J by 6 bases; unmatched bases: 3. CDR1 and CDR2 (germline): MNHEY, SMNVEV (reference sequence).

Only a few counts were recorded for this clone. This rearrangement joins TRBV27 to TRBJ2-7; 9 positions agree with TRBD2. This CDR3 comprises 16 residues. The V segment lost 5 bases and the J segment 2 bases; nucleotides outside the gene matches: 10. CDR1 MNHEY and CDR2 SMNVEV come from the germline V gene (reference sequence). The CDR3 DNA follows: TGTGCCAGCAGTAGAAAAGCGGGGGGATCCACCTACGAGCAGTACTTC. Its protein is CASSRKAGGSTYEQYF.

The rearrangement uses TRBV19 and TRBJ2-3, with D unresolved. Germline CDR1 LNHDA, CDR2 SQIVND (reference sequence). The germline V and J ends were trimmed by 1 base and 0 bases, with 5 bases remaining between them. This CDR3 has 14 residues. The CDR3 DNA reads TGTGCCAGTAGTATAGGGCCTAGCACAGATACGCAGTATTTT. Protein sequence: CASSIGPSTDTQYF.

This clone was observed many times. The chain combines TRBV3-1 (or the pseudogene TRBV3-2) with TRBJ1-3; D is perhaps TRBD1 (6 bases). This CDR3 is built from 15 residues. V dropped 6 bases and J dropped 0 bases, with 12 bases sitting between them. Per germline, CDR1 LGHDT and CDR2 YNNKEL (reference sequence). CDR3 sequence reads: CASSLGTLSGNTIYF. CDR3 in DNA: TGTGCCAGCAGTCTAGGGACACTCTCTGGAAACACCATATATTTT.

V usage is TRBV6-2 or TRBV6-3 and J usage is TRBJ2-7; 9 bases align to TRBD2. V was clipped by 5 bases and J by 1 base; unmatched bases: 3. The CDR3 sequence is 14 residues long. CDR1 and CDR2 (germline): MNHEY, SVGEGT. The CDR3 protein is CASSLSGSSYEQYF. The CDR3 coding sequence is TGTGCCAGCAGTCTTAGCGGGAGTTCCTACGAGCAGTACTTC.

The chain has TRBV4-2 and TRBJ2-3; 9 bases match TRBD2. This CDR3 region has 16 residues. The trim removed 4 bases at V and 0 bases at J, leaving 5 bases unmatched. Germline assignment: CDR1 LGHNA and CDR2 YNFKEQ. For the CDR3, the DNA is TGTGCCAGCAGCCGAGGAGCGGGAGGCAGCACAGATACGCAGTATTTT. Encoded protein: CASSRGAGGSTDTQYF.

This clone is a singleton in its sample. The V and J genes are TRBV3-1 (or the pseudogene TRBV3-2) and TRBJ2-2, with 8 bases identical to TRBD2. The CDR3 runs 16 residues. Per germline, CDR1 LGHDT and CDR2 YNNKEL (reference sequence). Losses at the gene ends were 2 bases for V and 5 bases for J; bases not matched to a gene: 7. Written as DNA, the CDR3 is TGTGCCAGCAGCCAAACGGGACGCGGGGGGACCGGGGAGCTGTTTTTT. The encoded protein is CASSQTGRGGTGELFF.

The rearrangement uses TRBV18 and TRBJ2-5, with D perhaps matching TRBD1 (6 bases). Germline-derived CDR1 and CDR2 are KGHSH and LQKENI. The CDR3 has 16 residues. V was cut by 1 base and J by 1 base, with 13 bases left in between. The CDR3: CASSPQRTATQETQYF. CDR3 bases: TGTGCCAGCTCACCACAGAGGACAGCGACCCAAGAGACCCAGTACTTC. Supplemented by reference TRBV18 and TRBJ2-5, the full variable domain reads NAGVMQNPRHLVRRRGQEARLRCSPMKGHSHVYWYRQLPEEGLKFMVYLQKENIIDESGMPKERFSAEFPKEGPSILRIQQVVRGDSAAYFCASSPQRTATQETQYFGPGTRLLVL.

This chain links TRBV27 with TRBJ2-3, with a weak D call TRBD1 (5 bases). The V gene's germline CDR1 is MNHEY and CDR2 SMNVEV (reference sequence). V gave up 3 bases and J gave up 7 bases, with 11 bases separating them. This CDR3 spans 13 amino acids. The CDR3 nucleotides are TGTGCCAGCAGTTTCCAGGGCCCTTATACGCAGTATTTT. Residues: CASSFQGPYTQYF.

The chain employs TRBV5-4 and TRBJ2-7; D is unresolved. Germline CDR1 reads SGHNT; CDR2 reads YYREEE (reference sequence). The CDR3 has 11 residues. Trimming stripped 3 bases from V and 2 bases from J, with 3 bases between. In DNA, the CDR3 is TGTGCCAGCAGCTCCGCCTACGAGCAGTACTTC. Residues: CASSSAYEQYF.

This clone showed up just once. The chain has TRBV29-1 and TRBJ1-2; 9 bases line up with TRBD1. Germline CDR1 SQVTM, CDR2 ANQGSEA. Losses at the gene ends were 6 bases for V and 8 bases for J; bases not matched to a gene: 13. The CDR3 has 14 amino acids. CDR3 DNA sequence: TGCAGCGTGGCCCATACTGGACAGGGGAAGGGCTACACCTTC. Amino acid sequence: CSVAHTGQGKGYTF.

This clone appeared many times. J is TRBJ2-7 and V is TRBV27; 10 nucleotides match TRBD1. Germline assignment: CDR1 MNHEY and CDR2 SMNVEV (reference sequence). The CDR3 runs 14 residues. J lost 0 bases, V lost 4 bases, and 0 bases had no gene match. The CDR3 loop is CASSWTGGSYEQYF. CDR3 DNA: TGTGCCAGCAGTTGGACAGGGGGCTCCTACGAGCAGTACTTC.